The text below deals with one TCR beta chain. As yet, its antigen is unknown. The data originate from a study of cytomegalovirus exposure and HLA in healthy donors. Whole-study results and caveats: Associated with cytomegalovirus, according to the listing, were 150 to 200 TCR beta chains. Many donors carried some public TCRs, although rarity characterized most TCR sequences.

This table comes from immunoSEQ multiplex PCR, and its TCRdb copy is limited to in-frame clones, with some not included. There are 130,000 or so clones in the sample; over 65% occur only once, and around 1.9% lies in the top ten. Germline V gene lookup returns CDR1 MGHRA and CDR2 YSYEKL. V shed 4 bases and J 6 bases; nucleotides not matched to a gene: 12. The CDR3 spans 15 residues. This TCR was recovered from a woman in her 30s in good health and CMV-seronegative. The sequenced sample was PBMCs. The gene calls are TRBV4-1 and TRBJ2-7, with TRBD1 identical over 7 bases. CDR3 coding DNA: TGCGCCAGCAGCCCGACGGTAAGGGGGCTACGCGAGCAGTACTTC. Protein product: CASSPTVRGLREQYF.